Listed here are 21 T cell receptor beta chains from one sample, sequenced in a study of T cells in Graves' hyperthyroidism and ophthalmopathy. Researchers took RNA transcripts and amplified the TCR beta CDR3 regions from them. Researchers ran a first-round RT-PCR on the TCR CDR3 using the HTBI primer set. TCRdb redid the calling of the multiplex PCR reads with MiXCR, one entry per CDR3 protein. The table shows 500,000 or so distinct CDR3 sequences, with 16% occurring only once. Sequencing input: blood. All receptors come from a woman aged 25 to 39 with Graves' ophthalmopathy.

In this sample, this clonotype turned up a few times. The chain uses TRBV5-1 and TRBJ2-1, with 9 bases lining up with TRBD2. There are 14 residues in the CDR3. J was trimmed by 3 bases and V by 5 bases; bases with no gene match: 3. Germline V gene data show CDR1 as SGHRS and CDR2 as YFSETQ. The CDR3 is CASRREGGYNEQFF. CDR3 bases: TGCGCCAGCAGGCGGGAGGGAGGCTACAATGAGCAGTTCTTC.

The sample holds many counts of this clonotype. CDR3 sequence reads: CASSKTTEYYGYTF. CDR3 DNA sequence: TGTGCCAGCAGTAAAACGACAGAGTACTATGGCTACACCTTC. V gene TRBV2 combines with J gene TRBJ1-2; tentative D call: TRBD1 (5 bases). Trimming stripped 5 bases from V and 3 bases from J, with 13 bases between. CDR1 is SNHLY, CDR2 FYNNEI, per germline. This CDR3 has 14 residues.

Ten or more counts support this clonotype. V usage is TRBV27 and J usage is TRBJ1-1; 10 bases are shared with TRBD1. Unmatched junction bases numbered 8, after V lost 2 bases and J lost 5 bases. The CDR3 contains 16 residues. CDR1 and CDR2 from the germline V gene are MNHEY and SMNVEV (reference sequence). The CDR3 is CASSLVGQGPGTEAFF. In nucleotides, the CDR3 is TGTGCCAGCAGTTTAGTGGGACAGGGGCCTGGTACTGAAGCTTTCTTT.

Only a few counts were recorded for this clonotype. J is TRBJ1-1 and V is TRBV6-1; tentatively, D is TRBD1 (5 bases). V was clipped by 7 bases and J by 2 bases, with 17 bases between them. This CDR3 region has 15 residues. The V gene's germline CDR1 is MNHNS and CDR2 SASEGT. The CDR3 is CASKFAGQRNTEAFF. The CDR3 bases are TGTGCCAGCAAATTCGCGGGGCAGAGAAACACTGAAGCTTTCTTT.

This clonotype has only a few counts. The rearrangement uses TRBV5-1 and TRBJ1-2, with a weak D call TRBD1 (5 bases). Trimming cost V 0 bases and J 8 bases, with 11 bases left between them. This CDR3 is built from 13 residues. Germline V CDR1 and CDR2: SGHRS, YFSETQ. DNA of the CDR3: TGCGCCAGCAGCTTGGAAGGGGTTGACGGCTACACCTTC. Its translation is CASSLEGVDGYTF. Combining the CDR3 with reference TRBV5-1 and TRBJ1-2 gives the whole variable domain KAGVTQTPRYLIKTRGQQVTLSCSPISGHRSVSWYQQTPGQGLQFLFEYFSETQRNKGNFPGRFSGRQFSNSRSEMNVSTLELGDSALYLCASSLEGVDGYTFGSGTRLTVV.

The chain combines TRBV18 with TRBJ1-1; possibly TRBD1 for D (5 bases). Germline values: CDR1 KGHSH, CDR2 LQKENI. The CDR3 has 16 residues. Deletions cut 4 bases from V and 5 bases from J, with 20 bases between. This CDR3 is CASSLLSRAGQTEAFF. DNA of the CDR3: TGTGCCAGCTCACTTCTTTCCCGGGCAGGACAAACTGAAGCTTTCTTT.

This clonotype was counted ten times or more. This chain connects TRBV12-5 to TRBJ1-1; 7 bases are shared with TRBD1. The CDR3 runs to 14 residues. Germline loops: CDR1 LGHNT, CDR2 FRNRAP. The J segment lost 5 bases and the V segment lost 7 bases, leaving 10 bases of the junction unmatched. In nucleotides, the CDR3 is TGTGCTAGTGCCAGGGGGGGCCAGGGGACTGAAGCTTTCTTT. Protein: CASARGGQGTEAFF.

CDR3 protein: CASSPEVGVPETQYF. CDR3 nucleotides: TGTGCCAGCAGCCCCGAGGTCGGGGTCCCAGAGACCCAGTACTTC. The chain is built from TRBV11-2 and TRBJ2-5; weak D call: TRBD2 (5 bases). CDR1 is SGHAT and CDR2 is FQNNGV in the germline V gene. V was trimmed by 5 bases and J by 4 bases, leaving 17 bases between them. CDR3 size: 15 residues.

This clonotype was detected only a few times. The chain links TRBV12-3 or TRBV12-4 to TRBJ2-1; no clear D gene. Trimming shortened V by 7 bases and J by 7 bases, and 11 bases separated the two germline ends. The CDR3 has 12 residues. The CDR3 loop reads CASTMKVNEQFF. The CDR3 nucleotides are TGTGCCAGCACCATGAAGGTGAATGAGCAGTTCTTC.

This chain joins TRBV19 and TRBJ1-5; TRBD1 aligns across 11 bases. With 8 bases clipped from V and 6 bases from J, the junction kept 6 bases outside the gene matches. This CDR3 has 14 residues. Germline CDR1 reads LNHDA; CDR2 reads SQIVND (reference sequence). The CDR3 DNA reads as TGTGCCAGTTGGGACAGGGGGGATGTTCAGCCCCAGCATTTT. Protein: CASWDRGDVQPQHF.

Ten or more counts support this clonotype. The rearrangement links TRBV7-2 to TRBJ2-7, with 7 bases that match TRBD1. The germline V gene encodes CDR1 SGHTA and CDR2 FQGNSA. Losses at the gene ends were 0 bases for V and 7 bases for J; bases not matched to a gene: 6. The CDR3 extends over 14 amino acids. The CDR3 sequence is CASSLAKGAREQYF. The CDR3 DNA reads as TGTGCCAGCAGCTTAGCTAAGGGGGCGCGAGAGCAGTACTTC.

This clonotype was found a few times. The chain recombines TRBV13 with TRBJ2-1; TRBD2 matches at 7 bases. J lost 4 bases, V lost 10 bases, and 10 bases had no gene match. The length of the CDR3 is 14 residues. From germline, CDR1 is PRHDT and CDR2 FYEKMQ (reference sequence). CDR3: CATRAGYRYNEQFF. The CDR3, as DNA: TGTGCCACCAGAGCGGGATACAGGTACAATGAGCAGTTCTTC. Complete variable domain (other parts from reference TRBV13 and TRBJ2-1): AAGVIQSPRHLIKEKRETATLKCYPIPRHDTVYWYQQGPGQDPQFLISFYEKMQSDKGSIPDRFSAQQFSDYHSELNMSSLELGDSALYFCATRAGYRYNEQFFGPGTRLTVL.

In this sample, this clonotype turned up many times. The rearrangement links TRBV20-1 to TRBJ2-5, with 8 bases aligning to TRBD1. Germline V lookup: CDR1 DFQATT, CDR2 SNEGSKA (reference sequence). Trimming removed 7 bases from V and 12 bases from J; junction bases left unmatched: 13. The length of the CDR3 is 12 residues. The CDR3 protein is CSGWDRSEREYF. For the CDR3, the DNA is TGCAGTGGTTGGGACAGGAGTGAGCGGGAGTACTTC.

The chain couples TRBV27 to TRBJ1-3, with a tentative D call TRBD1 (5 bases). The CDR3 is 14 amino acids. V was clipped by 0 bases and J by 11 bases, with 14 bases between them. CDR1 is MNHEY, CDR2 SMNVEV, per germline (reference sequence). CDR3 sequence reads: CASSLSAGRLPIYF. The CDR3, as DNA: TGTGCCAGCAGTTTATCGGCGGGGCGGCTACCCATATATTTT.

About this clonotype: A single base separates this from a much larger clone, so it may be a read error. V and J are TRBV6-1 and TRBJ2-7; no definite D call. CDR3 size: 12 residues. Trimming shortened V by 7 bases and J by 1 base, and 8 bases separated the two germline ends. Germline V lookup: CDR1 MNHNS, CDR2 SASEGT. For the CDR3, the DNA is TGTGCCAGCAAAGCCGGTTCCTACGAGCAGTACTTC. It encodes CASKAGSYEQYF.

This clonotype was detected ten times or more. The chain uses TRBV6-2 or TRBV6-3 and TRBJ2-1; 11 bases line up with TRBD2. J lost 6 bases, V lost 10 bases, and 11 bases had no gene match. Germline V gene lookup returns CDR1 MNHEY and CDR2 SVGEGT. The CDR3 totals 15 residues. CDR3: CATRSTLAGANEQFF. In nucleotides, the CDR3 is TGTGCCACCCGAAGCACACTAGCGGGAGCCAATGAGCAGTTCTTC.

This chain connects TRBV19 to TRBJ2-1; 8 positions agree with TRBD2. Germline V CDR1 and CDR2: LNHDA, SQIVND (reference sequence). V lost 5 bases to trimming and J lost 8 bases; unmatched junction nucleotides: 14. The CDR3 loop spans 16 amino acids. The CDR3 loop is CASSSIGLSGGDEQFF. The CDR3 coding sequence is TGTGCCAGTAGTTCTATAGGTTTAAGCGGGGGCGATGAGCAGTTCTTC.

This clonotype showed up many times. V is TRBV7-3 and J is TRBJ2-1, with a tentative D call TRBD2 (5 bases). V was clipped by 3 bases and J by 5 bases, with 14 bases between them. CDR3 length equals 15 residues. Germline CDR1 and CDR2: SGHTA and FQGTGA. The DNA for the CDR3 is TGTGCCAGCAGCTTCCCGGACTTCGGCCACAATGAGCAGTTCTTC. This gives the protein CASSFPDFGHNEQFF.

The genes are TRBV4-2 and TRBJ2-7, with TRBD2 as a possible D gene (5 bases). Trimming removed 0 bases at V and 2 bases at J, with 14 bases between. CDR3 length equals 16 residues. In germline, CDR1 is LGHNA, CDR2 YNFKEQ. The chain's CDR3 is CASSQDFPRATYEQYF. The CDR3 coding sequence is TGTGCCAGCAGCCAAGATTTCCCGCGGGCGACCTACGAGCAGTACTTC.

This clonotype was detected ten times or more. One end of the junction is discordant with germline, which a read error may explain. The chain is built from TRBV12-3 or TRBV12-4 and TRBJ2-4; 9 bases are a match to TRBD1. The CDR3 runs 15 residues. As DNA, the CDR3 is TGTGCCAGCAGCTTAGGGACAGGGATAACAAACATTCAGTACTTC. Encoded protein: CASSLGTGITNIQYF.

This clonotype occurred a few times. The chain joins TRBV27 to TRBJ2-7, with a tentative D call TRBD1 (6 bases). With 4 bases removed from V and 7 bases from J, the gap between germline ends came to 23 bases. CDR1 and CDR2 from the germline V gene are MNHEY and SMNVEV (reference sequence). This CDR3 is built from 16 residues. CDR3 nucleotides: TGTGCCAGCAGTTCCTCCCTCTCGGACAGTCTGTGGGAGCAGTACTTC. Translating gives CASSSSLSDSLWEQYF.